The present T cell receptor (beta chain) was sequenced within a study of T cells after yellow fever vaccination. Between the trimmed V and J ends, which lost 4 bases and 0 bases, there was a span of 11 bases. This CDR3 region has 15 residues. CDR1 is SGHRS and CDR2 is YFSETQ in the germline V gene. Study outcomes and limitations: Relatively few clonotypes were ones that appeared in both CD4 and CD8 compartments.

This clonotype was seen more than once but under ten times. What it binds is unknown. The 5'RACE template-switching step produced TCR cDNA and added a universal primer site and UMIs. TCRdb re-derived calls from the 5' RACE reads in MiXCR, one entry per CDR3 protein. The sample consists of about 430,000 distinct CDR3 sequences, over 15% of them appearing once. Sample: PBMCs, taken before the yellow fever booster vaccination. This sequence was found in a man between 18 and 29 years old who received the YFV17D yellow fever vaccine. This rearrangement joins TRBV5-1 to TRBJ1-3, with a weak D call TRBD1 (5 bases). The CDR3, as DNA: TGCGCCAGCAGCCCGGGGGTGGTCTCTGGAAACACCATATATTTT. As protein: CASSPGVVSGNTIYF. Supplemented by reference TRBV5-1 and TRBJ1-3, the full variable domain reads KAGVTQTPRYLIKTRGQQVTLSCSPISGHRSVSWYQQTPGQGLQFLFEYFSETQRNKGNFPGRFSGRQFSNSRSEMNVSTLELGDSALYLCASSPGVVSGNTIYFGEGSWLTVV.